This record covers a single T cell receptor (beta chain). Its antigen is unknown. Being one base from a much bigger clone, this may be a read error. These data belong to a study of T-cell reconstitution after alpha-beta-depleted transplantation in children (dated by TCRdb to the mid-2010s). Regarding the study in general: The study quantitatively tracked T-cell immune reconstitution after TCRalphabeta/CD19-depleted allogeneic hematopoietic cell transplantation in children using TCR repertoire profiling.

The library relied on PCR. Sequencing relied on an Illumina HiSeq 2500. TCR library preparation used molecular barcoding, with unique molecular identifiers applied to normalize quantification of the TCRbeta repertoire. Through fastp at Q25 and MiXCR, TCRdb rebuilt clones from the public reads, retaining in-frame beta chains. Records with the same CDR3 protein are collapsed into one entry carrying the most frequent genes and DNA. The sample table holds about 280,000 distinct CDR3 sequences, of which under 14% were seen once. In total, the top ten clones hold roughly a quarter of the sample. This specimen's treatment or condition label, interpreted: allogeneic hematopoietic cell transplantation with graft depleted of TCRalphabeta T cells and CD19 B cells. TCRalphabeta/CD19-depleted allogeneic hematopoietic cell grafts were given to the transplant recipients, all of whom were children. Overall study outcomes, separate from this receptor: In some patients, the high TCRbeta diversity seen at day 60 was put down to recipient T cells and intrathymic progenitors that had survived conditioning. Over subsequent months, a decline in hyperexpanded clone frequencies was noted, and after one year, T-cell counts and TCRbeta diversity were mostly ascribed to newly produced T cells. About two months after transplant, the apparently early recovery of alphabetaT-cell counts reportedly depended on just several hundred clones that had expanded rapidly and came from non-depleted graft cells.

In the germline V gene, CDR1 corresponds to MDHEN and CDR2 to SYDVKM. Taken from cysteine to phenylalanine, the CDR3 has 14 residues. Left in the record is the CDR3 DNA by itself, 42 bases read in frame from the first base. Trimming leaves V shorter by 5 bases and J shorter by 7 bases, with the junction holding 10 bases beyond the gene matches. This TCR derives from a male patient between 2 and 10 years old who had a stem cell transplant for chronic granulomatous disease, so the T cells may come from the graft donor. This sequence uses TRBV28 and TRBJ1-1, with 7 bases aligning to TRBD1. The material sequenced was peripheral blood, taken 180 days after TCRalphabeta/CD19-depleted stem cell transplant. The bases read TGTGCCAGCAGTGAAGGACAGGTAGTCATTGAAGCTTTCTTT. Its translation reads: CASSEGQVVIEAFF.